The 9 T cell receptor beta chains below were found in one sample sequenced in a study of blood T cell repertoires in COVID-19 (dated by TCRdb to 2020 to 2022). Receptor libraries were prepared by the immunoSEQ multiplex PCR assay. TCRdb provides this immuneACCESS table in a form limited to in-frame rearrangements. Some clones are lacking; in checked studies, under half of them reflect an unresolved V gene, and why the rest are absent is not known. Within this sample are approximately 54,000 clones, with roughly nine tenths of them counted one time only. The ten largest account for about 4.2% of the sample. Sequencing was performed on peripheral blood. Source of these receptors: a man aged 45 to 65 with acute or convalescent COVID-19.

V is TRBV5-6 and J is TRBJ1-1, with D possibly being TRBD1 (5 bases). The germline V gene has CDR1 SGHDT and CDR2 YYEEEE. V was trimmed by 4 bases and J by 1 base, leaving 23 bases between them. CDR3 length: 18 residues. CDR3 residues: CASSLERPGSPPNTEAFF. The CDR3 DNA reads TGTGCCAGCAGCCTAGAACGTCCAGGGTCCCCCCCGAACACTGAAGCTTTCTTT.

This chain connects TRBV6-9 to TRBJ2-1, with D tentatively TRBD2 (5 bases). V lost 2 bases to trimming and J lost 4 bases, with 9 bases between them. The CDR3 spans 14 residues. Germline V gene data show CDR1 as MNHGY and CDR2 as SVAAGI. This chain's CDR3 is CASSYIGLYNEQFF. In nucleotides, the CDR3 is TGTGCCAGCAGTTATATCGGACTGTACAATGAGCAGTTCTTC.

The V gene is TRBV6-5, the J gene TRBJ1-2; D is undetermined. The CDR3 is made up of 13 amino acids. CDR1 and CDR2 from the germline V gene are MNHEY and SVGAGI. V lost 6 bases to trimming and J lost 4 bases, with 12 bases between them. DNA of the CDR3: TGTGCCAGCAGGGGAGCGTGGGGCTATGGCTACACCTTC. It codes for CASRGAWGYGYTF.

The chain uses TRBV19 and TRBJ1-5; D ambiguous. The CDR3 has 16 residues. Germline V lookup: CDR1 LNHDA, CDR2 SQIVND (reference sequence). With 3 bases removed from V and 1 base from J, the gap between germline ends came to 13 bases. In DNA, the CDR3 is TGTGCCAGTAGTATCGGGTCGCGGCGGAGCAATCAGCCCCAGCATTTT. As protein: CASSIGSRRSNQPQHF.

The chain employs TRBV19 and TRBJ2-7; 11 positions match TRBD1. J gave up 8 bases and V 5 bases, and 14 bases lay outside the gene matches. This CDR3 is built from 16 residues. Germline V lookup: CDR1 LNHDA, CDR2 SQIVND (reference sequence). The CDR3 loop reads CASSVDGGQGAGKQYF. CDR3 coding DNA: TGTGCCAGTAGTGTGGATGGAGGACAGGGGGCGGGTAAGCAGTACTTC.

The table lists this clone with a few counts. The chain couples TRBV15 to TRBJ2-7; TRBD2 matches at 7 bases. Per germline, CDR1 LNHNV and CDR2 YYDKDF (reference sequence). This CDR3 is built from 14 residues. V gave up 3 bases and J gave up 4 bases; unmatched junction bases: 6. The CDR3 DNA reads TGTGCCACCAGCAGCGGCGGGAGTATTTACGAGCAGTACTTC. Translated, it gives CATSSGGSIYEQYF. Supplemented by reference TRBV15 and TRBJ2-7, the full variable domain reads DAMVIQNPRYQVTQFGKPVTLSCSQTLNHNVMYWYQQKSSQAPKLLFHYYDKDFNNEADTPDNFQSRRPNTSFCFLDIRSPGLGDTAMYLCATSSGGSIYEQYFGPGTRLTVT.

V and J are TRBV14 and TRBJ2-7; no definite D call. Germline V gene data show CDR1 as SGHDN and CDR2 as FVKESK. Deletions cut 1 base from V and 7 bases from J, with 8 bases between. There are 12 residues in the CDR3. The CDR3 DNA reads as TGTGCCAGCAGCCAAGGCTATAGAGAGCAGTACTTC. This gives the protein CASSQGYREQYF.

The chain is built from TRBV13 and TRBJ2-7; tentative D call: TRBD2 (5 bases). Germline V gene sequence: CDR1 PRHDT, CDR2 FYEKMQ (reference sequence). Trimming left V 0 bases short and J 0 bases short, with 9 bases between. The CDR3 consists of 15 residues. CDR3 bases: TGTGCCAGCAGCTTAGGGCGGGTTGTCTCCTACGAGCAGTACTTC. Protein sequence: CASSLGRVVSYEQYF.

The chain joins TRBV27 to TRBJ2-7, with D unclear. This CDR3 is 14 amino acids long. Germline V gene sequence: CDR1 MNHEY, CDR2 SMNVEV (reference sequence). Trimming removed 3 bases from V and 3 bases from J, with 12 bases in between. The CDR3 protein is CASSFRRSDYEQYF. CDR3 DNA sequence: TGTGCCAGCAGTTTCAGACGGAGCGACTACGAGCAGTACTTC.